One sample yielded the 4 T cell receptor beta chains listed below, sequenced in a study of blood T cell repertoires in COVID-19. Produced via immunoSEQ multiplex PCR; TCRdb's table is partial and in-frame only. The repertoire holds about 70,000 clones, with around 85% as singletons. Sequences were obtained from peripheral blood. Source of these receptors: a human donor in a cohort sampled during active COVID-19.

The V and J genes are TRBV4-3 and TRBJ1-6; TRBD1 matches at 7 bases. CDR3 length: 19 amino acids. Germline V gene data show CDR1 as LGHNA and CDR2 as YSLEER. With V trimmed by 0 bases and J by 0 bases, 8 bases remained unmatched. The CDR3 loop is CASSQDPGQWSSYNSPLHF. CDR3 sequence (DNA): TGCGCCAGCAGCCAAGATCCGGGACAGTGGAGCTCCTATAATTCACCCCTCCACTTT.

The chain employs TRBV7-9 and TRBJ2-3; maybe TRBD2 (5 bases). The germline V gene encodes CDR1 SEHNR and CDR2 FQNEAQ (reference sequence). V was trimmed by 11 bases and J by 5 bases, leaving 26 bases between them. CDR3 length equals 16 residues. The CDR3 region has the DNA TGTGCCGGCACCAAAGTTGGAGGTCTAGTTGGAGATACGCAGTATTTT. Amino acid sequence: CAGTKVGGLVGDTQYF.

The chain couples TRBV6-5 to TRBJ2-3; 8 nucleotides agree with TRBD1. Unmatched junction bases numbered 7, after V lost 6 bases and J lost 2 bases. The germline CDR1 and CDR2 sequences are MNHEY and SVGAGI. The CDR3 consists of 15 residues. CDR3 residues: CASSLATGDTDTQYF. The CDR3 DNA follows: TGTGCCAGCAGCCTCGCGACAGGGGACACAGATACGCAGTATTTT.

The CDR3 protein is CASSVVSGGAGTDTQYF. The CDR3, as DNA: TGTGCCAGCAGCGTAGTGAGCGGCGGGGCTGGTACAGATACGCAGTATTTT. The V and J genes are TRBV9 and TRBJ2-3; a possible D gene is TRBD2 (6 bases). The germline V and J ends were trimmed by 0 bases and 3 bases, with 17 bases remaining between them. The germline V gene has CDR1 SGDLS and CDR2 YYNGEE. The CDR3 totals 17 residues.